This T cell receptor (beta chain) was identified during a study of shared clonotypes between healthy human individuals. The wider study: Serving as donors were two women and three men, whose ages spanned 18 to 49.

The V gene's germline CDR1 is MNHEY and CDR2 SVGAGI. V lost 9 bases and J lost 3; bases outside the gene matches: 9. The CDR3 is 14 amino acids. Each donor was a Caucasian adult residing in Nashville, Tennessee. Deep level was the assay's run setting. In the sorted-subset replicate PCRs, 200 ng DNA, 29,000 or so T cell genomes, was used. Measured with immunoSEQ multiplex PCR; TCRdb has only the in-frame clones, and not every one. The sample comprises about 1.5 million clones, around 98% of which are singletons, and roughly 0.4% rests with the top ten. The chain is built from TRBV6-5 and TRBJ2-7; 9 bases are a match to TRBD2. This receptor was obtained from a man younger than 45 in good health. The sequenced sample consisted of naive CD4+ T cells sorted from blood. As to subset: CD45RA+ positively selected. The CDR3 nucleotides are TGTGCCAGTTTCCACCTAGCGGGGAACTACGAGCAGTACTTC. Translating it yields CASFHLAGNYEQYF.